These T cell receptor beta chains were read from a single sample in a study of blood T cell repertoires in COVID-19. TCRdb keeps only in-frame clones here, not all; method: immunoSEQ multiplex PCR. The repertoire holds some 140,000 clones, with less than 85% as singletons. Sequenced: peripheral blood. The receptor source for this set is a woman older than 75 with acute or convalescent COVID-19. CDR3s include the opening cysteine and the closing phenylalanine or tryptophan. A D gene is named only where the DNA matches it firmly. Size is omitted from some rows. Given values are once, few, many or a class for expanded clones.

DNA: TGTGCCAGCAGCCACACGACTAAGATCACAAACATTCAGTACTTC
CDR3: CASSHTTKITNIQYF
V: TRBV5-6
J: TRBJ2-4
size: -
D: -

DNA: TGTGCCAGCAGTTACTCAACAGGAGTAAACATTCAGTACTTC
CDR3: CASSYSTGVNIQYF
V: TRBV6-2/TRBV6-3
J: TRBJ2-4
size: -
D: -

DNA: TGTGCCAGCCCGGGAGGGACAGATACGCAGTATTTT
CDR3: CASPGGTDTQYF
V: TRBV12-3/TRBV12-4
J: TRBJ2-3
size: -
D: TRBD2

DNA: TGTGCCAGCAGTTACCGCACAGGGATCGGTGAGCAGTTCTTC
CDR3: CASSYRTGIGEQFF
V: TRBV6-6
J: TRBJ2-1
size: -
D: -

DNA: TGTGCCAGTACTCCAAGGACAGATAACACTGAAGCTTTCTTT
CDR3: CASTPRTDNTEAFF
V: TRBV19
J: TRBJ1-1
size: -
D: -

DNA: TGTGCCTGGAGGACAGCCTGGAGTGTAGGGCAGGACCTGGCCTCCTACGAGCAGTACTTC
CDR3: CAWRTAWSVGQDLASYEQYF
V: TRBV30
J: TRBJ2-7
size: once
D: -

DNA: TGCGCCAGCAGCGCCGAACTCAGGCCCGGGGAGCTGTTTTTT
CDR3: CASSAELRPGELFF
V: TRBV5-1
J: TRBJ2-2
size: -
D: -

DNA: TGTGCCAGCTCACCTTCCATCGAGGGGGCTGAAGCTTTCTTT
CDR3: CASSPSIEGAEAFF
V: TRBV18
J: TRBJ1-1
size: -
D: -

DNA: TGTGCCAGCAGCTTACTACCTCGGACTAGCGGGAGGGATACGCAGTATTTT
CDR3: CASSLLPRTSGRDTQYF
V: TRBV7-6
J: TRBJ2-3
size: -
D: TRBD2

DNA: TGCGCCAGCAGCTTAACAGGGTGGTACACTGAAGCTTTCTTT
CDR3: CASSLTGWYTEAFF
V: TRBV5-1
J: TRBJ1-1
size: -
D: -

DNA: TGTGCCAGCACCCCGGGACTACCCCTCGATGAGCAGTTCTTC
CDR3: CASTPGLPLDEQFF
V: TRBV7-9
J: TRBJ2-1
size: -
D: TRBD2

DNA: TGTGCCAGCAGCCGTAGCAAGGACGAGCAGTACTTC
CDR3: CASSRSKDEQYF
V: TRBV7-9
J: TRBJ2-7
size: -
D: -

DNA: TGTGCCAGCTCCCCAGCGGGAGAGCCGATTAATCCGTTCTTC
CDR3: CASSPAGEPINPFF
V: TRBV18
J: TRBJ2-1
size: once
D: TRBD2

DNA: TGTGCCAGCAGTTACTCTGCTAGCGGGAGTCAAAATGAGCAGTTCTTC
CDR3: CASSYSASGSQNEQFF
V: TRBV6-2/TRBV6-3
J: TRBJ2-1
size: -
D: TRBD2

DNA: TGTGCCAGCAGTCTAGGACTAGCTGGGGCCGGGGAGCTGTTTTTT
CDR3: CASSLGLAGAGELFF
V: TRBV7-2
J: TRBJ2-2
size: -
D: TRBD2

DNA: TGTGCCTGGAGACCACAGGGGGCTGAAGCTTTCTTT
CDR3: CAWRPQGAEAFF
V: TRBV30
J: TRBJ1-1
size: -
D: TRBD1

DNA: TGTGCCAGCAGCTTAGAGTACGGGGTTGATACGCAGTATTTT
CDR3: CASSLEYGVDTQYF
V: TRBV7-2
J: TRBJ2-3
size: once
D: -

DNA: TGTGCCAGCAGTTACTTAGCAGGGTTTAACTATGGCTACACCTTC
CDR3: CASSYLAGFNYGYTF
V: TRBV6-5
J: TRBJ1-2
size: -
D: -

DNA: TGTGCCAGCAGCCTATACAGGGGGGGAAAACTGTTTTTT
CDR3: CASSLYRGGKLFF
V: TRBV14
J: TRBJ1-4
size: -
D: TRBD1

DNA: TGTGCCAGCTCGCCGACAGGGAGTCATAATTCACCCCTCCACTTT
CDR3: CASSPTGSHNSPLHF
V: TRBV18
J: TRBJ1-6
size: -
D: TRBD1